Listed here is a single T cell receptor beta chain. The protocol was immunoSEQ multiplex PCR, while the TCRdb copy is restricted to in-frame clones and leaves out a portion. The sample lists 45,000 to 65,000 clones, nearly 95% occurring once. The data stem from a study of T cell changes during pregnancy in multiple sclerosis. Germline V gene lookup returns CDR1 LNHNV and CDR2 YYDKDF (reference sequence). With V trimmed by 5 bases and J by 6 bases, 6 bases remained unmatched. CDR3 length: 13 residues. The specimen comprised CD8+ T cells from peripheral blood mononuclear cells, sampled in the third trimester of pregnancy. The sequence was collected from a female donor with multiple sclerosis, enrolled in a pregnancy study. The chain has TRBV15 and TRBJ2-7; 8 positions match TRBD1. The CDR3 bases are TGTGCCACCAGCCGGACAGGGATCCTCGAGCAGTACTTC. Its translation: CATSRTGILEQYF.